A single sample gave rise to the 15 T cell receptor beta chains below, sequenced in a study of blood T cell repertoires in COVID-19. The data were produced by immunoSEQ multiplex PCR, yet TCRdb's version contains in-frame clones alone and is incomplete. The profile shows 55,000 to 75,000 clones, roughly four fifths of them singletons. Sample: peripheral blood. The receptor source for this set is a man between 65 and 85 years old with acute or convalescent COVID-19.

V is TRBV5-6 and J is TRBJ2-5; possible D gene TRBD2, 6 bases. The length of the CDR3 is 16 residues. Germline V gene lookup returns CDR1 SGHDT and CDR2 YYEEEE. V was pared by 0 bases and J by 5 bases, with 17 bases between. The CDR3 sequence: CASSLAGRRREETQYF. The CDR3 coding sequence is TGTGCCAGCAGCTTGGCCGGGAGACGCAGAGAGGAGACCCAGTACTTC.

The chain couples TRBV12-3 or TRBV12-4 to TRBJ2-3, with TRBD2 matching 8 bases. This CDR3 is 13 amino acids long. The junction had 1 base not matched to a gene; V was cut back by 0 bases and J by 8 bases. The DNA of the CDR3 is TGTGCCAGCAGTTTAGCGGCGGGGGGTACGCAGTATTTT. Amino acid sequence: CASSLAAGGTQYF.

The chain employs TRBV27 and TRBJ2-5, with 7 bases lining up with TRBD2. CDR1 and CDR2 (germline): MNHEY, SMNVEV (reference sequence). V dropped 0 bases and J dropped 1; count of bases not matched to a gene: 2. The CDR3 spans 15 residues. This CDR3 reads CASSLSASGQETQYF. DNA for the CDR3: TGTGCCAGCAGTTTATCCGCTAGCGGCCAAGAGACCCAGTACTTC.

The V and J genes are TRBV6-5 and TRBJ1-1; tentatively, D is TRBD1 (5 bases). CDR1 MNHEY and CDR2 SVGAGI come from the germline V gene. Trimming took 4 bases from V and 5 from J, leaving 11 bases between them. The CDR3 consists of 13 residues. The CDR3 protein is CASSWNTGTEAFF. CDR3 in DNA: TGTGCCAGCAGTTGGAACACAGGAACTGAAGCTTTCTTT.

This clone was seen a few times. The chain employs TRBV7-9 and TRBJ2-1; weak D call: TRBD2 (6 bases). The germline gives CDR1 SEHNR, CDR2 FQNEAQ (reference sequence). This CDR3 has 15 residues. Trimming cost V 5 bases and J 2 bases, with 13 bases left between them. The CDR3 protein is CASSARAGTYNEQFF. CDR3 nucleotide sequence: TGTGCCAGCAGCGCCCGGGCGGGGACCTACAATGAGCAGTTCTTC.

The chain uses TRBV28 and TRBJ2-2; 8 bases map to TRBD2. Germline assignment: CDR1 MDHEN and CDR2 SYDVKM. The CDR3 runs 16 residues. Trimming at V came to 5 bases and at J to 3 bases, leaving 8 bases not matched to a gene. This CDR3 reads CASSPRGGGDTGELFF. The CDR3 DNA reads as TGTGCCAGCAGTCCCCGGGGGGGCGGGGACACCGGGGAGCTGTTTTTT.

The chain carries TRBV7-9 and TRBJ1-4; D uncertain. The germline V gene has CDR1 SEHNR and CDR2 FQNEAQ (reference sequence). There are 13 residues in the CDR3. V was cut by 10 bases and J by 8 bases, with 17 bases left in between. The CDR3 region is CATLRDIEEKLFF. As DNA, the CDR3 is TGTGCCACCCTCCGAGACATTGAGGAAAAACTGTTTTTT.

This sequence joins TRBV28 and TRBJ2-3; D may be TRBD1 (6 bases). Per the germline V gene, CDR1 is MDHEN and CDR2 is SYDVKM. The CDR3 consists of 14 residues. Trimming pared 8 bases from V and 1 base from J, leaving 13 bases between. CDR3 nucleotides: TGTGCCAGCGGAACAGGGCTCCGCACAGATACGCAGTATTTT. This translates into CASGTGLRTDTQYF.

This clone showed up just once. The gene calls are TRBV3-1 (or the pseudogene TRBV3-2) and TRBJ1-1; D is uncertain. Trimming removed 1 base from V and 6 bases from J, with 15 bases in between. The germline V gene has CDR1 LGHDT and CDR2 YNNKEL (reference sequence). This CDR3 comprises 15 residues. The CDR3 DNA reads as TGTGCCAGCAGCCAAGGTGAGCTTTTTGATGCTGAAGCTTTCTTT. Its translation is CASSQGELFDAEAFF.

The rearrangement joins TRBV6-5 to TRBJ2-6; unclear D gene. Germline CDR1 is MNHEY and CDR2 is SVGAGI. V shed 11 bases and J shed 0 bases, with 14 bases lying between them. CDR3 length equals 15 residues. CDR3 bases: TGTGCCTCCAGGATTAGACCCTCTGGGGCCAACGTCCTGACTTTC. Translation: CASRIRPSGANVLTF.

The chain joins TRBV13 to TRBJ1-1; D is undetermined. The germline V gene encodes CDR1 PRHDT and CDR2 FYEKMQ (reference sequence). The germline V and J ends were trimmed by 1 base and 2 bases, with 11 bases remaining between them. The CDR3 contains 15 residues. The DNA of the CDR3 is TGTGCCAGCAGCTTAGACCTTACTCATAACACTGAAGCTTTCTTT. This gives the protein CASSLDLTHNTEAFF.

This clone was seen once. The J gene is TRBJ1-2, the V gene TRBV11-2; the D gene is possibly TRBD1 (6 bases). The ends were cut back, 1 base at V and 1 base at J, with 7 bases in the middle. This CDR3 is built from 14 residues. Germline CDR1 SGHAT, CDR2 FQNNGV. CDR3 in amino acids: CASSLGTVNYGYTF. The CDR3 DNA sequence: TGTGCCAGCAGCTTAGGGACAGTTAACTATGGCTACACCTTC.

The chain is built from TRBV10-3 and TRBJ1-2, with D uncertain. Germline-derived CDR1 and CDR2 are ENHRY and SYGVKD. V lost 6 bases and J 1 base, leaving 9 bases between the germline ends. The CDR3 runs to 13 residues. The CDR3 loop reads CAISRDINYGYTF. CDR3 nucleotides: TGTGCCATCAGCCGAGACATTAACTATGGCTACACCTTC.

The chain is built from TRBV5-1 and TRBJ2-7; a weak D match, TRBD2 (5 bases). CDR1 and CDR2 from the germline V gene are SGHRS and YFSETQ. Trimming shortened V by 0 bases and J by 6 bases, and 13 bases separated the two germline ends. CDR3 length: 14 amino acids. CDR3: CASSLDWRPSEQYF. CDR3 DNA: TGCGCCAGCAGCTTGGATTGGAGGCCCTCCGAGCAGTACTTC.

The chain joins TRBV5-1 to TRBJ2-1, with unresolved D. The CDR3 consists of 16 residues. Germline-derived CDR1 and CDR2 are SGHRS and YFSETQ. The V gene lost 2 bases and the J gene lost 6 bases, with 18 bases spanning the gap. CDR3 DNA sequence: TGCGCCAGCAGCTTCCCGGTCAAGACCGGGTCCAATGAGCAGTTCTTC. Translating it yields CASSFPVKTGSNEQFF.